The present T cell receptor (beta chain) was sequenced within a study of T cell repertoires in cytomegalovirus infection. Study details: Both CMV infection and a matching HLA type were indicated by public TCR beta signatures.

The germline V gene has CDR1 SEHNR and CDR2 FQNEAQ (reference sequence). With 8 bases clipped from V and 7 bases from J, the junction kept 5 bases outside the gene matches. The CDR3 sequence is 12 residues long. The table lists this clonotype with many counts. The antigen is not known. TCRdb reprocessed the reads via MiXCR and lists one record per CDR3 protein. In the table there are some 600,000 distinct CDR3 sequences, 20% to 25% of which are singletons. General study points: Carriers of CMV plus the relevant HLA were identified by cumulative public TCR beta family frequency.

This clonotype originated in a human donor in good health (CMV status not recorded). Some clones in this sample may be carry-over from other donors' samples. Sequenced input: CD8+ T cells from PBMCs. The chain links TRBV7-9 to TRBJ1-1, with 9 nucleotides matching TRBD1. CDR3 sequence (DNA): TGTGCCAGCGGGGACAGGGAAATTGAAGCTTTCTTT. It codes for CASGDREIEAFF.